Given below is one T cell receptor beta chain in context. V lost 0 bases and J lost 0, with 8 bases in between. The CDR3 consists of 15 residues. Looked up from germline, CDR1 is SEHNR and CDR2 is FQNEAQ (reference sequence). This sample is drawn from a study of blood T cell repertoires in COVID-19. As for the study in general: Sites in the United States, Italy and Spain provided acute and convalescent COVID-19 samples. Sources were T cells, B-cell-depleted T cells, or PBMCs; the material itself was cDNA or gDNA.

Methods used by the authors: It was from reference gene primer amplification that nucleated cell counts were estimated. Produced via immunoSEQ multiplex PCR; TCRdb's table is partial and in-frame only. D and trimming come from the DNA, and the V and J calls and clone size come from that table. Of hundreds of thousands of clones in the sample, about 68% were seen once. This chain connects TRBV7-9 to TRBJ1-1; D is unclear. The specimen sequenced was peripheral blood. This TCR came from a woman of 80 years or more with acute or convalescent COVID-19. As DNA, the CDR3 is TGTGCCAGCAGCTTAGCTTCGCGTATGAACACTGAAGCTTTCTTT. Residues: CASSLASRMNTEAFF.